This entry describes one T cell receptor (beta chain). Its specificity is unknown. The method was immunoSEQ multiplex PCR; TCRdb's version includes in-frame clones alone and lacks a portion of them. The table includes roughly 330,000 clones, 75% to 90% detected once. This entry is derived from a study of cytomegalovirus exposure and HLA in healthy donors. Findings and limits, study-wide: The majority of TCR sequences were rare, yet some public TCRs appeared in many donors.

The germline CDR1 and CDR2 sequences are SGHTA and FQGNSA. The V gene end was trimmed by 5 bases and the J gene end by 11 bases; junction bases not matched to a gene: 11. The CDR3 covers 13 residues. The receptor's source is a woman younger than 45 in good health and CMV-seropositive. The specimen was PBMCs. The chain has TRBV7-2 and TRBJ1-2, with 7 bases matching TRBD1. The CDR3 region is CASSPDRDAPYTF. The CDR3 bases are TGTGCCAGCAGCCCAGACAGGGACGCTCCGTACACCTTC.